These 32 T cell receptor beta chains were sequenced from one sample in a study of post-analysis software for immune sequencing data. Study-wide findings and caveats: Relative to controls, patients had about 5 TRBV segments at higher frequency, with TRBV5-6, TRBV5-1 and TRBV20-1 among these.

These receptors' targets are unknown. The TCR beta cDNA libraries carried unique molecular identifiers. From the PCR reads, TCRdb called clonotypes with MiXCR, one entry per CDR3 protein. The sample includes some 800,000 distinct CDR3 sequences, around 46% seen only once; the top ten take approximately 5%. Material for sequencing was blood. The receptors come from a girl aged 5-17 years with multiple sclerosis.

This clonotype was seen more than once but under ten times. An end of the junction differs from the germline gene, which may be a read error. The rearrangement links TRBV7-7 to TRBJ2-5, with D possibly being TRBD2 (7 bases). Germline V gene data show CDR1 as SSHAT and CDR2 as FNYEAQ (reference sequence). The CDR3 is 15 residues long. CDR3 nucleotide sequence: TGTGCTAGCAGCCCCCCCGGGGGGCTCGACGAGACCCAGTACTTC. This encodes CASSPPGGLDETQYF.

This clonotype is a singleton in its sample. The chain uses TRBV27 and TRBJ1-1; D is unresolved. V lost 8 bases and J lost 2, with 12 bases in between. Per germline, CDR1 MNHEY and CDR2 SMNVEV (reference sequence). The CDR3 is 13 residues long. CDR3 DNA: TGTGCCAGCCGCCAAGGACTAAACACTGAAGCTTTCTTT. Translated: CASRQGLNTEAFF.

The genes are TRBV7-9 and TRBJ2-3; a weak D match, TRBD2 (6 bases). In germline, CDR1 is SEHNR, CDR2 FQNEAQ (reference sequence). The CDR3 is made up of 14 amino acids. Trimming left V 5 bases short and J 2 bases short, with 11 bases between. The CDR3 protein is CASSRREVTDTQYF. CDR3 in DNA: TGTGCCAGCAGCCGCAGGGAGGTCACAGATACGCAGTATTTT. Variable domain in full (rest from reference TRBV7-9 and TRBJ2-3): DTGVSQNPRHKITKRGQNVTFRCDPISEHNRLYWYRQTLGQGPEFLTYFQNEAQLEKSRLLSDRFSAERPKGSFSTLEIQRTEQGDSAMYLCASSRREVTDTQYFGPGTRLTVL.

This sequence joins TRBV4-1 and TRBJ2-5; 13 bases match TRBD2. V trimming: 3 bases; J trimming: 5 bases; junction bases outside the gene matches: 6. CDR3 length: 16 residues. Germline values: CDR1 MGHRA, CDR2 YSYEKL. This chain's CDR3 is CASSQELAGGLETQYF. DNA of the CDR3: TGCGCCAGCAGCCAGGAACTAGCGGGAGGGTTGGAGACCCAGTACTTC.

V and J are TRBV5-1 and TRBJ2-3; 11 positions match TRBD2. The length of the CDR3 is 17 residues. V trimming: 4 bases; J trimming: 2 bases; junction bases outside the gene matches: 9. CDR1 is SGHRS, CDR2 YFSETQ, per germline. Here the CDR3 DNA reads TGCGCCAGCAGCCCCGCCAGACTAGCGGGGTACACAGATACGCAGTATTTT. Translating gives CASSPARLAGYTDTQYF. Drawing the rest from reference TRBV5-1 and TRBJ2-3, the complete variable domain is KAGVTQTPRYLIKTRGQQVTLSCSPISGHRSVSWYQQTPGQGLQFLFEYFSETQRNKGNFPGRFSGRQFSNSRSEMNVSTLELGDSALYLCASSPARLAGYTDTQYFGPGTRLTVL.

J is TRBJ2-7 and V is TRBV6-5; maybe TRBD2 (6 bases). This CDR3 comprises 16 residues. Germline V CDR1 and CDR2: MNHEY, SVGAGI. V lost 5 bases, J lost 5 bases, and 22 bases lay in between. The CDR3 is CASSRTTPSSEHEQYF. In nucleotides, the CDR3 is TGTGCCAGCAGTCGGACTACCCCATCCTCGGAACACGAGCAGTACTTC.

The chain uses TRBV2 and TRBJ2-1; D perhaps matches TRBD2 (6 bases). The CDR3 runs to 16 residues. With 0 bases removed from V and 7 bases from J, the gap between germline ends came to 16 bases. Germline lookup yields CDR1 SNHLY and CDR2 FYNNEI. This CDR3 is CASSEAALARSNEQFF. CDR3 DNA: TGTGCCAGCAGTGAAGCAGCACTAGCCCGATCGAATGAGCAGTTCTTC.

The chain employs TRBV12-3 or TRBV12-4 and TRBJ2-3, with a possible D match to TRBD2 (6 bases). CDR3 length: 15 amino acids. Deletions cut 6 bases from V and 4 bases from J, with 17 bases between. In DNA form, the CDR3 reads TGTGCCAGCAGCCCCCTAGACGGGAGTCCAGATACGCAGTATTTT. Its translation: CASSPLDGSPDTQYF.

The J gene is TRBJ2-7, the V gene TRBV6-5, with D uncertain. With 6 bases removed from V and 2 bases from J, the gap between germline ends came to 11 bases. The V gene's germline CDR1 is MNHEY and CDR2 SVGAGI. The CDR3 length is 13 residues. CDR3 in amino acids: CASSRNSPYEQYF. CDR3 nucleotide sequence: TGTGCCAGCAGCCGCAATAGTCCCTACGAGCAGTACTTC.

The sample holds a few counts of this clonotype. The CDR3 coding sequence is TGTGCCAGCAGCGCCGGACTTCAAGAGACCCAGTACTTC. This codes for CASSAGLQETQYF. The chain has TRBV9 and TRBJ2-5, with D possibly TRBD2 on 5 matching bases. Trimming removed 3 bases at V and 2 bases at J, with 8 bases between. The CDR3 loop spans 13 amino acids. CDR1 is SGDLS and CDR2 is YYNGEE in the germline V gene.

This chain's CDR3 is CASSWGVAGSGEQYF. For the CDR3, the DNA is TGCGCCAGCAGCTGGGGGGTCGCGGGATCAGGGGAGCAGTACTTC. The J gene is TRBJ2-4, the V gene TRBV5-1, with D perhaps being TRBD1 or TRBD2 (6 bases each). Trimming pared 3 bases from V and 13 bases from J, leaving 23 bases between. Germline V CDR1 and CDR2: SGHRS, YFSETQ. The CDR3 loop spans 15 amino acids.

This chain connects TRBV5-1 to TRBJ2-5; D remains ambiguous. The J call may be faulty, since TRBJ2-7 better matches the DNA end. The germline CDR1 and CDR2 sequences are SGHRS and YFSETQ. The CDR3 is made up of 14 amino acids. CDR3 nucleotides: TGCGCCAGCAGCCCGGATTGGCCGCAAGGCGAGCAGTACTTC. As protein: CASSPDWPQGEQYF.

This chain joins TRBV20-1 and TRBJ1-5; 7 bases match TRBD1. The CDR3 runs to 14 residues. V lost 5 bases, J lost 5 bases, and 9 bases stayed unmatched. The V gene's germline CDR1 is DFQATT and CDR2 SNEGSKA (reference sequence). CDR3 in amino acids: CSAAEQGPYQPQHF. The CDR3 DNA follows: TGCAGTGCTGCAGAACAGGGGCCCTATCAGCCCCAGCATTTT.

The chain uses TRBV5-1 and TRBJ2-5; D not resolved. Trimming took off 3 bases at V and 0 bases at J, with 18 bases between the two ends. The CDR3 contains 17 residues. Germline-derived CDR1 and CDR2 are SGHRS and YFSETQ. The CDR3 reads CASSSSSLGGNQETQYF. For the CDR3, the DNA is TGCGCCAGCAGCTCCTCGTCCTTAGGCGGAAACCAAGAGACCCAGTACTTC.

The rearrangement joins TRBV29-1 to TRBJ2-7, with D uncertain. The CDR3 has 12 residues. The germline CDR1 and CDR2 sequences are SQVTM and ANQGSEA. Trimming took off 5 bases at V and 2 bases at J, with 10 bases between the two ends. The CDR3 coding sequence is TGCAGCGTTACAACGACACCCTACGAGCAGTACTTC. Translated, it gives CSVTTTPYEQYF.

This clonotype has only a few counts. The rearrangement joins TRBV6-6 to TRBJ2-7; the D gene is possibly TRBD2 (6 bases). The V end lost 5 bases, the J end lost 0 bases, and 14 bases lay between the germline ends. In germline, CDR1 is MNHNY, CDR2 SVGAGI (reference sequence). This CDR3 is built from 15 residues. CDR3 protein: CASSDGTFSSYEQYF. CDR3 bases: TGTGCCAGCAGTGACGGGACTTTTTCCTCCTACGAGCAGTACTTC.

The rearrangement links TRBV25-1 to TRBJ2-1; 12 nucleotides agree with TRBD2. The length of the CDR3 is 16 residues. Trimming removed 7 bases from V and 4 bases from J; junction bases left unmatched: 8. Germline assignment: CDR1 MGHDK and CDR2 SYGVNS. CDR3 amino acids: CASMTSGGGNYNEQFF. In DNA, the CDR3 is TGTGCCAGCATGACTAGCGGGGGAGGGAATTACAATGAGCAGTTCTTC.

The chain couples TRBV6-6 to TRBJ2-5, with a possible D match to TRBD2 (5 bases). The end of the DNA fits TRBJ2-7 better, so the J call may be wrong. The CDR3 loop spans 15 amino acids. Germline values: CDR1 MNHNY, CDR2 SVGAGI (reference sequence). Here the CDR3 reads CASSYTNPGYFEQYF. The CDR3 bases are TGTGCCAGCAGTTACACCAACCCGGGGTACTTCGAGCAGTACTTC.

This clonotype was detected only a few times. V usage is TRBV7-9 and J usage is TRBJ2-3, with TRBD2 identical over 8 bases. The CDR3 spans 17 residues. Germline CDR1 is SEHNR and CDR2 is FQNEAQ (reference sequence). The V and J ends lost 2 bases and 1 base, in that order; junction bases with no gene match: 8. The CDR3 DNA reads TGTGCCAGCAGCTTAATGGGGAGCGGGAGCGGCACAGATACGCAGTATTTT. Translation gives CASSLMGSGSGTDTQYF.

In this sample, this clonotype turned up a few times. V usage is TRBV4-1 and J usage is TRBJ1-2; TRBD1 agrees at 7 bases. V was pared by 0 bases and J by 4 bases, with 5 bases of the junction left unmatched. The CDR3 sequence is 15 residues long. CDR1 and CDR2 from the germline V gene are MGHRA and YSYEKL. The CDR3 protein is CASSQDPGTAYGYTF. CDR3 in DNA: TGCGCCAGCAGCCAAGACCCTGGGACAGCCTATGGCTACACCTTC.

This clonotype came up a few times. V is TRBV3-1 and J is TRBJ2-7; TRBD2 matches 12 bases. V was pared by 4 bases and J by 2 bases, with 6 bases of the junction left unmatched. Germline CDR1 and CDR2: LGHDT and YNNKEL (reference sequence). The CDR3 totals 16 residues. The CDR3 sequence is CASSPEGLAGPYEQYF. The CDR3 nucleotides read TGTGCCAGCAGCCCAGAGGGACTAGCGGGTCCCTACGAGCAGTACTTC.

V usage is TRBV7-2 and J usage is TRBJ1-1; D call uncertain. V was trimmed by 5 bases and J by 4 bases, leaving 11 bases between them. There are 13 residues in the CDR3. CDR1 SGHTA and CDR2 FQGNSA come from the germline V gene. CDR3 DNA sequence: TGTGCCAGCAGCCTTGGGGTCCCCACTGAAGCTTTCTTT. It encodes CASSLGVPTEAFF.

In this sample, this clonotype turned up many times. CDR3 bases: TGTGCCAGTAGAGGACTAGCGGGGAACAATGAGCAGTTCTTC. Its translation is CASRGLAGNNEQFF. The rearrangement joins TRBV12-3 or TRBV12-4 to TRBJ2-1; 12 bases align to TRBD2. With 9 bases clipped from V and 5 bases from J, the junction kept 5 bases outside the gene matches. The CDR3 sequence is 14 residues long.

This clonotype was seen a few times. This chain links TRBV4-3 with TRBJ1-6; maybe TRBD1 (6 bases). The ends were cut back, 0 bases at V and 9 bases at J, with 15 bases in the middle. In germline, CDR1 is LGHNA, CDR2 YSLEER. The CDR3 is made up of 16 amino acids. As DNA, the CDR3 is TGCGCCAGCAGCCAAGAGGTCGGGGGCGCGAGTTCACCCCTCCACTTT. Translated, it gives CASSQEVGGASSPLHF.

V usage is TRBV29-1 and J usage is TRBJ2-7; D is ambiguous. From germline, CDR1 is SQVTM and CDR2 ANQGSEA. Trimming removed 7 bases at V and 5 bases at J, with 12 bases between. The CDR3 totals 11 residues. CDR3: CSAEQYNEQYF. As DNA, the CDR3 is TGCAGCGCCGAACAATACAACGAGCAGTACTTC.

This clonotype has just one count. The V and J genes are TRBV24-1 and TRBJ2-3; TRBD1 matches 8 bases. Germline V lookup: CDR1 KGHDR, CDR2 SFDVKD. The CDR3 is 18 amino acids. Trimming removed 0 bases from V and 6 bases from J; junction bases left unmatched: 13. This CDR3 is CATSDLGQGPQSGDTQYF. For the CDR3, the DNA is TGTGCCACCAGTGATTTGGGACAGGGCCCCCAGAGTGGGGATACGCAGTATTTT.

The genes are TRBV10-3 and TRBJ2-3, with 10 bases aligning to TRBD2. V lost 8 bases, J lost 1 base, and 12 bases stayed unmatched. The CDR3 totals 17 residues. Germline lookup yields CDR1 ENHRY and CDR2 SYGVKD. The CDR3 DNA sequence: TGTGCCATCGGGCAGTGGGGGACTAGCGAAGGCACAGATACGCAGTATTTT. Translation gives CAIGQWGTSEGTDTQYF.

CDR3 nucleotide sequence: TGTGCCAGCGAAAGGGGCCGGGGTGAAAAACTGTTTTTT. It encodes CASERGRGEKLFF. V is TRBV6-1 and J is TRBJ1-4, with TRBD1 as a possible D gene (5 bases). The CDR3 length is 13 residues. CDR1 is MNHNS, CDR2 SASEGT, per germline. The germline V and J ends were trimmed by 8 bases and 7 bases, with 14 bases remaining between them.

The chain uses TRBV7-8 and TRBJ2-1, with a possible D match to TRBD2 (6 bases). The V end was cut by 5 bases, the J end by 8 bases, with 16 bases between. The CDR3 extends over 14 amino acids. The germline CDR1 and CDR2 sequences are SGHVS and FQNEAQ. The CDR3 DNA sequence: TGTGCCAGCAGCCCCCCCGGGGGTATGGATGAGCAGTTCTTC. Translating it yields CASSPPGGMDEQFF.

The chain combines TRBV29-1 with TRBJ2-7, with D possibly TRBD2 on 5 matching bases. The CDR3 length is 13 residues. V lost 4 bases, J lost 4 bases, and 14 bases lay in between. Germline V lookup: CDR1 SQVTM, CDR2 ANQGSEA. CDR3 in amino acids: CSVARVEGYEQYF. The CDR3 DNA reads TGCAGCGTTGCCCGGGTAGAGGGATACGAGCAGTACTTC.

This chain links TRBV28 with TRBJ2-3; 7 bases line up with TRBD2. Germline V gene lookup returns CDR1 MDHEN and CDR2 SYDVKM. Losses at the gene ends were 5 bases for V and 5 bases for J; bases not matched to a gene: 13. The CDR3 is 16 amino acids. This CDR3 is CASSASGVGGKDTQYF. The CDR3 nucleotides are TGTGCCAGCAGTGCCAGCGGGGTGGGTGGTAAAGATACGCAGTATTTT.

The rearrangement uses TRBV2 and TRBJ2-1, with D maybe TRBD2 (5 bases). This CDR3 has 13 amino acids. The V end lost 4 bases, the J end lost 9 bases, and 13 bases lay between the germline ends. Germline V CDR1 and CDR2: SNHLY, FYNNEI. CDR3 sequence: CASSGTEGAEQFF. CDR3 coding DNA: TGTGCCAGCAGTGGGACTGAGGGAGCTGAGCAGTTCTTC.